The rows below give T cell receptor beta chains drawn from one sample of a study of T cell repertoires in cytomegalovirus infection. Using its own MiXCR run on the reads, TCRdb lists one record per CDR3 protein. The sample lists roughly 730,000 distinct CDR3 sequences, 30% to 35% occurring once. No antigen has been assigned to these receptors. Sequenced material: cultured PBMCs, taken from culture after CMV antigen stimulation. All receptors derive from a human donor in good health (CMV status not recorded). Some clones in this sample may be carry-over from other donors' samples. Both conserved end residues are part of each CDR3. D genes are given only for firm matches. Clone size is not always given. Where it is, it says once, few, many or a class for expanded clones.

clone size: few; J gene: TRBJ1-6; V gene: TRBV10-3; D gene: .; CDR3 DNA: TGTGCCATCAGTGAGTCGTTGACAGATTCACCCCTCCACTTT; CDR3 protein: CAISESLTDSPLHF
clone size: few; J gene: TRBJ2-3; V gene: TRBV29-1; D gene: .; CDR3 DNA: TGCAGCGTTCGTGACAGGAGGGTCTGGGATACGCAGTATTTT; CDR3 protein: CSVRDRRVWDTQYF
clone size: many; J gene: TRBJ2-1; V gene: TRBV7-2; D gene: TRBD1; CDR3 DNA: TGTGCCAGCAGCCCAGACAGGGGGACCATGAATGAGCAGTTCTTC; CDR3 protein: CASSPDRGTMNEQFF
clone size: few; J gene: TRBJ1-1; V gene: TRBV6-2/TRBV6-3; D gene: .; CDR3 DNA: TGTGCCAGCAGTCGGCCCTGGGAGCTTTTCTCGAACACTGAAGCTTTCTTT; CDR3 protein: CASSRPWELFSNTEAFF
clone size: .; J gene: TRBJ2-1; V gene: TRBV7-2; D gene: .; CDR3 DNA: TGTGCCAGCAGCTTTTATTCCACTGAGCAGTTCTTC; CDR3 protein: CASSFYSTEQFF
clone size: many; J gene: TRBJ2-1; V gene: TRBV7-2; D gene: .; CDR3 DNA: TGTGCCAGCAGCTTAGGGGGGTTAATGAATAACTATGAGCAGTTCTTC; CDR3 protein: CASSLGGLMNNYEQFF
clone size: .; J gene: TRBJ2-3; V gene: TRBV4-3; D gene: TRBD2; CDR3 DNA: TGCGCCAGCAGCCAAGAGCCTAGCGGGTGGGGTGGGGATACGCAGTATTTT; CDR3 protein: CASSQEPSGWGGDTQYF
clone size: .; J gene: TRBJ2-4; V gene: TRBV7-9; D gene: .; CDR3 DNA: TGTGCCAGCAGCTTAGGACAACGGGACATTCAGTACTTC; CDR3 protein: CASSLGQRDIQYF
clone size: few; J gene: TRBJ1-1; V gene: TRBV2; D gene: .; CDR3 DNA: TGTGCCAGCACGCCAGGGACCCCTGAAGCTTTCTTT; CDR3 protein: CASTPGTPEAFF
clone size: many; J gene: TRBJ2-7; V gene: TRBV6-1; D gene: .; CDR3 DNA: TGTGCCAGCAGTGATGACATTGTCTCCTACGAGCAGTACTTC; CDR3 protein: CASSDDIVSYEQYF
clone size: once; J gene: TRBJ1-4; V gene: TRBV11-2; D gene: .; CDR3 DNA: TGTGCCAGCAGCTTAAACCCGGGGTCAACTAATGAAAAACTGTTTTTT; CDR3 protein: CASSLNPGSTNEKLFF
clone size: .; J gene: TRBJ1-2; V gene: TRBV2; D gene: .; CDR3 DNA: TGTGCCAGCAGTCCCCGGGACTCAACTTACTATGGCTACACCTTC; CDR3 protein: CASSPRDSTYYGYTF